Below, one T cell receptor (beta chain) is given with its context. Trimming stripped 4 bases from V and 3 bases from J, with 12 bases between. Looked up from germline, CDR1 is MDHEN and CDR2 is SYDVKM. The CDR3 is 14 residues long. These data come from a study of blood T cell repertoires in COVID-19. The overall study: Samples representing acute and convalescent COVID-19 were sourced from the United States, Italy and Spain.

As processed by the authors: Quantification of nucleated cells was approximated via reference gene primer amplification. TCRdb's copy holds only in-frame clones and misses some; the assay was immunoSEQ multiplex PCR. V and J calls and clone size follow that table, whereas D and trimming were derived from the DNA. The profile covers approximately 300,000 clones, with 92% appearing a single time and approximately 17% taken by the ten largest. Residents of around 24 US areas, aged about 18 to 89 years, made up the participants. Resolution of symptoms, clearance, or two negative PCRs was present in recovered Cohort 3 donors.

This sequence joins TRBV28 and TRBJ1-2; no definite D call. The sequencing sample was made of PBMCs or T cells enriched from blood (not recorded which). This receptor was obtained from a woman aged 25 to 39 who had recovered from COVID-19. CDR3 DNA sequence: TGTGCCAGCAGTTACCTCCCCGGGTACTATGGCTACACCTTC. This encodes CASSYLPGYYGYTF.